This TCR beta chain was sequenced in a study of long-term antiretroviral therapy in people with HIV. Study-level results: In HIV, the repertoires covered a tighter span of CDR3 lengths than in controls. ART was followed by higher diversity that remained below transplant donor controls. The clones with expansion before ART were dominant in the repertoire at all time points.

Germline V gives CDR1 LGHNA, CDR2 YNFKEQ. Trimming stripped 0 bases from V and 8 bases from J, with 7 bases between. The CDR3 has 12 residues. This clone was seen more than once but under ten times. What it binds is unknown. Survey-level immunoSEQ v3.0 assays were run. Clones were read by immunoSEQ multiplex PCR, and TCRdb kept only the in-frame ones, dropping some. Among some 28,000 clones listed, 75% to 85% were seen once. The sample here was unsorted PBMCs, taken 0.3 years after starting antiretroviral therapy. This TCR was recovered from a man in his forties with HIV. The chain employs TRBV4-2 and TRBJ1-2; D gene ambiguous. CDR3 DNA sequence: TGTGCCAGCAGCCAAGATGGGAAGGGCTACACCTTC. This codes for CASSQDGKGYTF.